This T cell receptor (beta chain) was sequenced in a study of blood T cells in healthy people across ages. For the study at large: T cells yielded about one barcoded beta molecule per two cells through template switching. Study-wide results and caveats: Naive CD4+ cell counts and diversity both ran higher in long-lived than in aged donors.

A minimum of 7 million PBMCs was isolated per sample. In this sample, this clonotype turned up a few times. What it binds is not known. Through a sample-barcoded 5' primer and a J-beta primer mix, a second PCR was run for roughly 7 to 12 cycles. One entry per CDR3 protein, called by TCRdb with MiXCR from the 5' RACE reads. The table lists some 1.5 million distinct CDR3 sequences, roughly 28% of them singletons, with 6.5% to 8.5% in the top ten. The ends were cut back, 8 bases at V and 2 bases at J, with 10 bases in the middle. The CDR3 sequence is 13 residues long. Per germline, CDR1 SNHLY and CDR2 FYNNEI.

The TCR was taken from a woman aged 25 to 39 in good health. The rearrangement links TRBV2 to TRBJ2-1; unclear D gene. The sequenced sample was blood. The CDR3 protein is CASSQYPYNEQFF. CDR3 nucleotides: TGTGCCAGCTCACAGTATCCCTACAATGAGCAGTTCTTC.